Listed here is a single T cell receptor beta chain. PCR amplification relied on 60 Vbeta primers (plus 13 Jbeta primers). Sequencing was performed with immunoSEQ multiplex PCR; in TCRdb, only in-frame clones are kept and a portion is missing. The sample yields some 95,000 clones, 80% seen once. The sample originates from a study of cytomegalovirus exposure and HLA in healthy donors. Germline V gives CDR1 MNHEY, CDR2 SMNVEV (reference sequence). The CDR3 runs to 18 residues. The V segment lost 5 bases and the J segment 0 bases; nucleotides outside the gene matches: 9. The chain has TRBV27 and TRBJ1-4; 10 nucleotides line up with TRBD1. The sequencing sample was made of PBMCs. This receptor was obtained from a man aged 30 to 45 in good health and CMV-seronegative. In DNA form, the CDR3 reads TGTGCCAGCAGTAAGACAGGGGGCTTCTCAGCAACTAATGAAAAACTGTTTTTT. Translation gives CASSKTGGFSATNEKLFF.